This note documents a single T cell receptor beta chain sequence. The antigen is unknown. A read error may produce the germline difference seen at one junction end. These data come from a study of response to subunit inactivated influenza vaccine. General study findings and limits: Every seasonal influenza vaccination brings in few new T cells, the authors suggested.

Germline V CDR1 and CDR2: SGHTS, YDEGEE. This CDR3 is 14 amino acids long. TCRdb processed the RT-PCR reads anew with MiXCR; each CDR3 protein has one entry. The sample consists of fewer than 700,000 distinct CDR3 sequences, 10% to 15% of them appearing once. The sample was PBMCs from blood, taken about 40 days after vaccination. The V gene is TRBV5-8, the J gene TRBJ2-7; the D is unclear. This receptor was taken from a man aged 45 to 65 who received an inactivated influenza vaccine. CDR3 sequence (DNA): TGTGTCAGCGACAACCTCGGCAGAGCATACGAGCAGTACTTC. Residues: CVSDNLGRAYEQYF.